One and the same sample provided the 10 T cell receptor beta chains below, sequenced in a study of Ad26.COV2.S vaccination and SARS-CoV-2 variants. Assay used: immunoSEQ multiplex PCR; TCRdb lists only in-frame clones, some missing. The repertoire consists of roughly 680,000 clones, with more than 80% occurring once and the leading ten covering approximately 1.5%. Treatment noted: roughly 18 received Ad26.COV2.S at low or high dose, single or two shots; 5 received placebo; per-sample allocation not given. Sampling was done on day 63 after the first vaccine or placebo injection. Sequencing was performed on peripheral blood, taken in a trial of Ad26.COV2.S vaccine versus placebo. The receptors come from a person aged 18-60 years who received the Ad26.COV2.S COVID-19 vaccine or a placebo.

This clone appeared a few times. This chain joins TRBV11-1 and TRBJ2-7, with D perhaps TRBD1 (5 bases). Between the trimmed V and J ends, which lost 1 base and 3 bases, there was a span of 10 bases. Germline V gene lookup returns CDR1 SGHAT and CDR2 FQDESV (reference sequence). The CDR3 sequence is 14 residues long. The CDR3 loop is CASSLELDSYEQYF. CDR3 bases: TGTGCCAGCAGCTTAGAGCTCGACAGCTACGAGCAGTACTTC. Using reference TRBV11-1 and TRBJ2-7 for the parts outside the CDR3, the full variable domain is EAEVAQSPRYKITEKSQAVAFWCDPISGHATLYWYRQILGQGPELLVQFQDESVVDDSQLPKDRFSAERLKGVDSTLKIQPAELGDSAMYLCASSLELDSYEQYFGPGTRLTVT.

This chain links TRBV7-9 with TRBJ2-7; 8 bases fit TRBD1. The germline V gene has CDR1 SEHNR and CDR2 FQNEAQ (reference sequence). V shed 4 bases and J 3 bases; nucleotides not matched to a gene: 5. CDR3 length: 14 amino acids. CDR3 nucleotide sequence: TGTGCCAGCAGCTCCAGGGGGCGGCTCTACGAGCAGTACTTC. It translates to CASSSRGRLYEQYF. The full variable domain, with the rest looked up from reference TRBV7-9 and TRBJ2-7, is DTGVSQNPRHKITKRGQNVTFRCDPISEHNRLYWYRQTLGQGPEFLTYFQNEAQLEKSRLLSDRFSAERPKGSFSTLEIQRTEQGDSAMYLCASSSRGRLYEQYFGPGTRLTVT.

The chain uses TRBV27 and TRBJ2-7; 7 nucleotides match TRBD1. The CDR3 totals 16 residues. Germline assignment: CDR1 MNHEY and CDR2 SMNVEV (reference sequence). V gave up 1 base and J gave up 4 bases; unmatched junction bases: 10. Written as DNA, the CDR3 is TGTGCCAGCAGTTTATGGACCGGGACAGACAGATACGAGCAGTACTTC. It specifies CASSLWTGTDRYEQYF.

This clone has only one observation. The genes are TRBV19 and TRBJ1-5; the D gene is possibly TRBD1 (6 bases). The germline CDR1 and CDR2 sequences are LNHDA and SQIVND (reference sequence). The CDR3 covers 19 residues. The V and J ends lost 0 bases and 4 bases respectively, with 22 bases between them. CDR3 loop: CASSIDLGSTGDFNQPQHF. The CDR3 nucleotides are TGTGCCAGTAGTATAGATCTGGGTTCGACAGGCGATTTTAATCAGCCCCAGCATTTT.

The chain carries TRBV6-5 and TRBJ2-2; D might be TRBD1 (6 bases). From germline, CDR1 is MNHEY and CDR2 SVGAGI. The CDR3 covers 13 residues. V was trimmed by 11 bases and J by 1 base, leaving 11 bases between them. The CDR3 reads CAGQDRNTGELFF. As DNA, the CDR3 is TGTGCCGGCCAGGACAGGAACACCGGGGAGCTGTTTTTT.

This clone has a handful of counts. Here the CDR3 DNA reads TGTGCCAGCAGTAACTGGGACAGCCAAGAGACCCAGTACTTC. Protein sequence: CASSNWDSQETQYF. The chain joins TRBV6-2 or TRBV6-3 to TRBJ2-5, with 7 bases fitting TRBD1. V lost 5 bases and J lost 1; bases outside the gene matches: 4. Per the germline V gene, CDR1 is MNHEY and CDR2 is SVGEGT. The CDR3 spans 14 residues.

This CDR3 is CASSPSPDPSNYEQYF. The CDR3, as DNA: TGTGCCAGCAGTCCCTCCCCGGACCCATCAAACTACGAGCAGTACTTC. The chain carries TRBV27 and TRBJ2-7; D remains ambiguous. Trimming took 5 bases from V and 3 from J, leaving 20 bases between them. From germline, CDR1 is MNHEY and CDR2 SMNVEV (reference sequence). The CDR3 is made up of 16 amino acids.

About this clone itself: It is unclear where the CDR3 begins or ends on the DNA, so no DNA is shown, and the CDR3 is as TCRdb lists it. V usage is TRBV12-1 and J usage is TRBJ2-7; the table assigns TRBD2, which was not confirmed against the DNA. TRBV12-1 is listed as a pseudogene. The CDR3 has 15 residues if both end residues are counted. CDR3 in amino acids: CASSFASGSGFEQYF.

The chain carries TRBV11-1 and TRBJ2-7; the D gene is possibly TRBD2 (5 bases). Per the germline V gene, CDR1 is SGHAT and CDR2 is FQDESV (reference sequence). The V gene lost 5 bases and the J gene lost 2 bases, with 13 bases spanning the gap. CDR3 length equals 14 residues. The CDR3, as DNA: TGTGCCAGCAGCCCCTGGGCGGGTGCCTACGAGCAGTACTTC. Protein sequence: CASSPWAGAYEQYF.

The chain joins TRBV18 to TRBJ1-2; D gene uncertain. The CDR3 consists of 13 residues. Germline V gene sequence: CDR1 KGHSH, CDR2 LQKENI. Trimming stripped 4 bases from V and 3 bases from J, with 9 bases between. The DNA for the CDR3 is TGTGCCAGCTCACATAACGAAGACTATGGCTACACCTTC. Translation gives CASSHNEDYGYTF.